This is a list of T cell receptor beta chains from one sample in a study of T cell changes during pregnancy in multiple sclerosis. Sequencing was performed with immunoSEQ multiplex PCR; in TCRdb, only in-frame clones are kept and a portion is missing. Among 85,000 to 130,000 clones, 91% were seen once, and the ten largest hold 1.6%. The input for sequencing was peripheral blood, taken before pregnancy. The receptor source for this set is a female donor with multiple sclerosis, enrolled in a pregnancy study. Both conserved end residues are part of each CDR3. A D gene is named only where the DNA matches it firmly. Size values are once, few and many counts, or a class for expanded clones, and some rows have none.

v_call: TRBV7-3; j_call: TRBJ2-1; d_call: TRBD2; clone_size: -; cdr3_nt: TGTGCCAGCAGCCGACTAGCGGGGGGGTACAATGAGCAGTTCTTC; cdr3_aa: CASSRLAGGYNEQFF
v_call: TRBV5-1; j_call: TRBJ1-2; d_call: -; clone_size: once; cdr3_nt: TGCGCCAGCCTAAACCCCGGGACATCGTATGGCTACACCTTC; cdr3_aa: CASLNPGTSYGYTF
v_call: TRBV7-9; j_call: TRBJ2-6; d_call: -; clone_size: -; cdr3_nt: TGTGCCAGCAGCTTAGAGCCCTGGAATAGCGCGAGCCCAGTCCTGACTTTC; cdr3_aa: CASSLEPWNSASPVLTF
v_call: TRBV10-3; j_call: TRBJ2-3; d_call: -; clone_size: -; cdr3_nt: TGTGCCATCAGTGGTCCAGGGACAGATACGCAGTATTTT; cdr3_aa: CAISGPGTDTQYF
v_call: TRBV6-6; j_call: TRBJ2-2; d_call: TRBD2; clone_size: -; cdr3_nt: TGTGCCAGCAGCCTTAGCGGGGGGAACACCGGGGAGCTGTTTTTT; cdr3_aa: CASSLSGGNTGELFF
v_call: TRBV5-4; j_call: TRBJ1-2; d_call: -; clone_size: -; cdr3_nt: TGTGCCAGCAGCCGGGAGGGACGGCTGTATGGCTACACCTTC; cdr3_aa: CASSREGRLYGYTF
v_call: TRBV7-6; j_call: TRBJ1-3; d_call: -; clone_size: -; cdr3_nt: TGTGCCAGCAGCCAAGACACCATCTCTGGAAACACCATATATTTT; cdr3_aa: CASSQDTISGNTIYF
v_call: TRBV15; j_call: TRBJ1-5; d_call: -; clone_size: -; cdr3_nt: TGTGCCACCAGCCCCGGGGATCAGCCCCAGCATTTT; cdr3_aa: CATSPGDQPQHF
v_call: TRBV7-2; j_call: TRBJ2-1; d_call: TRBD2; clone_size: -; cdr3_nt: TGTGCCAGCAGTCTAGCGGGGAGGTTTTACAATGAGCAGTTCTTC; cdr3_aa: CASSLAGRFYNEQFF
v_call: TRBV4-3; j_call: TRBJ2-7; d_call: TRBD1; clone_size: -; cdr3_nt: TGCGCCAGCAGCCAGGGACAGGGGGCCTACGAGCAGTACTTC; cdr3_aa: CASSQGQGAYEQYF
v_call: TRBV4-2; j_call: TRBJ2-2; d_call: TRBD2; clone_size: -; cdr3_nt: TGTGCCAGCAGCCAAGATGCGGGACTAGCATCTAAAGCGAACACCGGGGAGCTGTTTTTT; cdr3_aa: CASSQDAGLASKANTGELFF
v_call: TRBV28; j_call: TRBJ2-7; d_call: TRBD1; clone_size: -; cdr3_nt: TGTGCCATCCCTGGACAGGGCTTGAACGAGCAGTACTTC; cdr3_aa: CAIPGQGLNEQYF
v_call: TRBV7-8; j_call: TRBJ1-2; d_call: TRBD1; clone_size: once; cdr3_nt: TGTGCCAGCAGCTTAGACTTGTCGGACAGGTACTATGGCTACACCTTC; cdr3_aa: CASSLDLSDRYYGYTF
v_call: TRBV30; j_call: TRBJ1-6; d_call: -; clone_size: -; cdr3_nt: TGTGCCTGGAGTGTAGCCCGGAGCTCCTATAATTCACCCCTCCACTTT; cdr3_aa: CAWSVARSSYNSPLHF
v_call: TRBV13; j_call: TRBJ1-5; d_call: -; clone_size: -; cdr3_nt: TGTGCCAGCAGCTTATCGGGTCAGCCCCAGCATTTT; cdr3_aa: CASSLSGQPQHF
v_call: TRBV2; j_call: TRBJ2-5; d_call: -; clone_size: -; cdr3_nt: TGTGCCAGCAGTGACGGAGAAGAGACCCAGTACTTC; cdr3_aa: CASSDGEETQYF
v_call: TRBV29-1; j_call: TRBJ2-7; d_call: -; clone_size: -; cdr3_nt: TGCAGCGTTGCCAACACCTACGAGCAGTACTTC; cdr3_aa: CSVANTYEQYF
v_call: TRBV5-1; j_call: TRBJ1-2; d_call: TRBD1; clone_size: once; cdr3_nt: TGCGCCAGCAGCTCAGAACAGGGGGCGCGGGACTATGGCTACACCTTC; cdr3_aa: CASSSEQGARDYGYTF
v_call: TRBV30; j_call: TRBJ1-3; d_call: -; clone_size: -; cdr3_nt: TGTGCCTGGAACTTTGGGGCGGGATCTGGAAACACCATATATTTT; cdr3_aa: CAWNFGAGSGNTIYF
v_call: TRBV18; j_call: TRBJ1-4; d_call: TRBD1; clone_size: -; cdr3_nt: TGTGCCAGCTCACCTTTGGACAGGGGGCAAGGACGTGAAAAACTGTTTTTT; cdr3_aa: CASSPLDRGQGREKLFF
v_call: TRBV27; j_call: TRBJ1-2; d_call: -; clone_size: -; cdr3_nt: TGTGCCAGCAGGGAACTGGGACCCAGGGGCTATGGCTACACCTTC; cdr3_aa: CASRELGPRGYGYTF
v_call: TRBV5-1; j_call: TRBJ1-6; d_call: TRBD1; clone_size: -; cdr3_nt: TGCGCCAGCAACAGGCGGACAGGGGGCGCAGGGGCGAGCTCCTATAATTCACCCCTCCACTTT; cdr3_aa: CASNRRTGGAGASSYNSPLHF
v_call: TRBV5-1; j_call: TRBJ2-5; d_call: -; clone_size: -; cdr3_nt: TGCGCCAGCAGCTTGGCCCTAGCCCGAGAGACCCAGTACTTC; cdr3_aa: CASSLALARETQYF
v_call: TRBV28; j_call: TRBJ2-7; d_call: TRBD2; clone_size: -; cdr3_nt: TGTGCCAGCAGTCAACCCGGACTAGCCTACGAGCAGTACTTC; cdr3_aa: CASSQPGLAYEQYF
v_call: TRBV7-9; j_call: TRBJ1-2; d_call: -; clone_size: -; cdr3_nt: TGTGCCAGCAGCCGACTCCTCCCGGTAGTACCGCATGGCTACACCTTC; cdr3_aa: CASSRLLPVVPHGYTF
v_call: TRBV19; j_call: TRBJ2-1; d_call: TRBD2; clone_size: -; cdr3_nt: TGTGCCAGTAGTTTGAAGACTAGCGGGGGGGCCTACAATGAGCAGTTCTTC; cdr3_aa: CASSLKTSGGAYNEQFF
v_call: TRBV4-3; j_call: TRBJ2-3; d_call: TRBD2; clone_size: -; cdr3_nt: TGCGCCAGCAGCCAAGATAATCCGGGGGGGAGGGGGACGCAGTATTTT; cdr3_aa: CASSQDNPGGRGTQYF
v_call: TRBV19; j_call: TRBJ1-5; d_call: -; clone_size: -; cdr3_nt: TGTGCCAGTAGTATTATTTTTCAGCCCCAGCATTTT; cdr3_aa: CASSIIFQPQHF
v_call: TRBV4-1; j_call: TRBJ2-3; d_call: -; clone_size: -; cdr3_nt: TGCGCCAGCAGCCCTGATACGGGTGATACGCAGTATTTT; cdr3_aa: CASSPDTGDTQYF
v_call: TRBV7-7; j_call: TRBJ1-2; d_call: -; clone_size: -; cdr3_nt: TGTGCCAGCAGCCGGGCGGGAGGGGCGAAGAACTATGGCTACACCTTC; cdr3_aa: CASSRAGGAKNYGYTF